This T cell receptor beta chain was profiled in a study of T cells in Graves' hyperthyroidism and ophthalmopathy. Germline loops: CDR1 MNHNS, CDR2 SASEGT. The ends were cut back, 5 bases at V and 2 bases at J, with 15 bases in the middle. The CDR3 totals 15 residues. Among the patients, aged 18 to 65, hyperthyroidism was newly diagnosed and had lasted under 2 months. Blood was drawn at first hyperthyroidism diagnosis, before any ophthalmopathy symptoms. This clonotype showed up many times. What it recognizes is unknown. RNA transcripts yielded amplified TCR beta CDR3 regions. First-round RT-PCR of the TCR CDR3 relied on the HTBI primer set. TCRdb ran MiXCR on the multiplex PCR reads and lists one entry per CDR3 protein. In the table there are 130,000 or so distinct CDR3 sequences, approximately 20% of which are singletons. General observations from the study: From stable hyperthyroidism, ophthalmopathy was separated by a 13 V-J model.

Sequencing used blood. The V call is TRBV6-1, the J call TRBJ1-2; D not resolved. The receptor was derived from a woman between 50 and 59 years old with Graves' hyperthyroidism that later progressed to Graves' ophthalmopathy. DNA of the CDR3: TGTGCCAGCAGTAAACAACCGGGAGGGAACTATGGCTACACCTTC. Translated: CASSKQPGGNYGYTF.